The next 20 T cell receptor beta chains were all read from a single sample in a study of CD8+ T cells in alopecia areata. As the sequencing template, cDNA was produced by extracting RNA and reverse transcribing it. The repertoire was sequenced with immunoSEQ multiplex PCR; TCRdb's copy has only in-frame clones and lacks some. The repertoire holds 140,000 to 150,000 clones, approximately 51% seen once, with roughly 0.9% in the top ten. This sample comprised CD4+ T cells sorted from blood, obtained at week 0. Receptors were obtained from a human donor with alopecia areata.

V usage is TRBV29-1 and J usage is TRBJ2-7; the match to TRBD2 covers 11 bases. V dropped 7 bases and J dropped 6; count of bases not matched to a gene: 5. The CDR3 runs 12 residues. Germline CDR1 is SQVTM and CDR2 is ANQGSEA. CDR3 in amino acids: CSGSGTSGEQYF. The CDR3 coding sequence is TGCAGCGGATCCGGGACTAGCGGCGAGCAGTACTTC.

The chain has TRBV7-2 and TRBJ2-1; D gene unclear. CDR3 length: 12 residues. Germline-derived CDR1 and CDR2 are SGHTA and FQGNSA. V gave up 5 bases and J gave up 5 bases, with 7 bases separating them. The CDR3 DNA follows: TGTGCCAGCAGCCGAATTGACAATGAGCAGTTCTTC. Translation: CASSRIDNEQFF.

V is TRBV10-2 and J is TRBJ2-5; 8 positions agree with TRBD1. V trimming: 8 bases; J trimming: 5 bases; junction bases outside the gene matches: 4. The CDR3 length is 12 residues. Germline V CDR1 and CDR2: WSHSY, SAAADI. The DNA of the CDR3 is TGCGCCAGCGGACAGGGTGGTGAGACCCAGTACTTC. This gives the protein CASGQGGETQYF.

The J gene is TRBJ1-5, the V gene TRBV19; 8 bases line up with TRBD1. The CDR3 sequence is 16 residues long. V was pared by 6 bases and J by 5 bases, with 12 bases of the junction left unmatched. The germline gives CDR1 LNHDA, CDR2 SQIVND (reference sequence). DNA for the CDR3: TGTGCCAGTAGAGGGAGGGGACAGGTAGGAGATCAGCCCCAGCATTTT. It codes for CASRGRGQVGDQPQHF.

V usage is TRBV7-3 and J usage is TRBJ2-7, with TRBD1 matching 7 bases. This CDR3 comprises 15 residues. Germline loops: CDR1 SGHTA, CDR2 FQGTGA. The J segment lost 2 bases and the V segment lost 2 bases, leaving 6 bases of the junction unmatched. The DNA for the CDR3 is TGTGCCAGCAGCTTAGCCGGGACAGCAACCTACGAGCAGTACTTC. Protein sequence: CASSLAGTATYEQYF.

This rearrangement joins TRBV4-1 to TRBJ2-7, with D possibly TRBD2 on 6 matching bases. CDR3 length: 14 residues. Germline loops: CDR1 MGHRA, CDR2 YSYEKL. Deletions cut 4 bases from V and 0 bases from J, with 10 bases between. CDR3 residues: CASSLQTSSYEQYF. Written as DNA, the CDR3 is TGCGCCAGCAGCCTGCAGACTAGCTCCTACGAGCAGTACTTC.

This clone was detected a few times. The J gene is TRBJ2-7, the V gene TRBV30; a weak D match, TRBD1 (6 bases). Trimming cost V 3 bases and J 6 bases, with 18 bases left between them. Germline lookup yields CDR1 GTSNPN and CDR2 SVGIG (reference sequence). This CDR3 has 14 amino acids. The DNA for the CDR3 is TGTGCCTGGAGGCTGGGACGGTGGGGGCGCGAGCAGTACTTC. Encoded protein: CAWRLGRWGREQYF.

The CDR3 reads CASSEALEQYF. As DNA, the CDR3 is TGTGCCAGCAGTGAAGCGCTCGAGCAGTACTTC. V gene TRBV6-5 combines with J gene TRBJ2-7; D unresolved. V was trimmed by 5 bases and J by 6 bases, leaving 8 bases between them. CDR1 is MNHEY and CDR2 is SVGAGI in the germline V gene. The CDR3 sequence is 11 residues long.

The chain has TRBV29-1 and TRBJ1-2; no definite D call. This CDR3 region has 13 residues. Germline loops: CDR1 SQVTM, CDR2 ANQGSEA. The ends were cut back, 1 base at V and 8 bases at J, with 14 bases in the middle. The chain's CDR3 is CSVEGQAPWGYTF. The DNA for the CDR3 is TGCAGCGTTGAAGGTCAGGCCCCCTGGGGCTACACCTTC.

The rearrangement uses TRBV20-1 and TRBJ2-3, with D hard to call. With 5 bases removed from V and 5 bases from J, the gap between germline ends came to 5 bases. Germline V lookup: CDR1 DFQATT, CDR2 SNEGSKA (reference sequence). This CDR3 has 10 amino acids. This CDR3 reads CSAGEDTQYF. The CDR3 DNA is TGCAGTGCTGGGGAAGATACGCAGTATTTT.

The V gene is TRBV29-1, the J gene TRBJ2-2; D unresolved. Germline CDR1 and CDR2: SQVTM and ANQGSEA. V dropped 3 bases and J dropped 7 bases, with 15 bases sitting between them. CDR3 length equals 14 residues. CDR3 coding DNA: TGCAGCGTTGATAAGGGTGGTAATGGCGGGGAGCTGTTTTTT. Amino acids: CSVDKGGNGGELFF.

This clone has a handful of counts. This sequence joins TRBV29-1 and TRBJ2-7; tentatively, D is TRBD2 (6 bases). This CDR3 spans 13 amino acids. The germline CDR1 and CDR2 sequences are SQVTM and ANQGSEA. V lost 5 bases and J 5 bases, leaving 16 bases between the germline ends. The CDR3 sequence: CSVKTRFKDEQYF. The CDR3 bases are TGCAGCGTTAAGACTAGATTTAAGGACGAGCAGTACTTC.

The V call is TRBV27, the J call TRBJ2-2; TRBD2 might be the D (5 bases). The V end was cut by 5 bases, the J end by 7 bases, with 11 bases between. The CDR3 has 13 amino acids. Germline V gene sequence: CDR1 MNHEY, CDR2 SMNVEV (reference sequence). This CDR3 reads CASSAGFFGELFF. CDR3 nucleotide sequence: TGTGCCAGCAGTGCGGGTTTTTTCGGGGAGCTGTTTTTT.

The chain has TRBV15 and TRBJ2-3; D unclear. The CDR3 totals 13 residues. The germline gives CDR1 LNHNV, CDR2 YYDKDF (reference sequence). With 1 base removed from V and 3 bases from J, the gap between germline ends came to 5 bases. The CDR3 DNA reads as TGTGCCACCAGCAGAGGAGAGACAGATACGCAGTATTTT. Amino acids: CATSRGETDTQYF.

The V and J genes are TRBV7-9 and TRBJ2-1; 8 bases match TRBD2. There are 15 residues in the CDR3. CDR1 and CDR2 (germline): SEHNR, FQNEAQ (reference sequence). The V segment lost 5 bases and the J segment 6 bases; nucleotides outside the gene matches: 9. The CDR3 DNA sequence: TGTGCCAGCAGCCAGGGCACTAGCGGACTCAATGAGCAGTTCTTC. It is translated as CASSQGTSGLNEQFF. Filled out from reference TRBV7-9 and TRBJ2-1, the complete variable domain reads DTGVSQNPRHKITKRGQNVTFRCDPISEHNRLYWYRQTLGQGPEFLTYFQNEAQLEKSRLLSDRFSAERPKGSFSTLEIQRTEQGDSAMYLCASSQGTSGLNEQFFGPGTRLTVL.

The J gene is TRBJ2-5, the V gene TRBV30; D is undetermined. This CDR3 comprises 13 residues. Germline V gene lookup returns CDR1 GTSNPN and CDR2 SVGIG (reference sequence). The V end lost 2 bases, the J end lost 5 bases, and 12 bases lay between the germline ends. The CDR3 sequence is CAWSPDGPETQYF. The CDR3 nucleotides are TGTGCCTGGAGTCCTGACGGCCCCGAGACCCAGTACTTC.

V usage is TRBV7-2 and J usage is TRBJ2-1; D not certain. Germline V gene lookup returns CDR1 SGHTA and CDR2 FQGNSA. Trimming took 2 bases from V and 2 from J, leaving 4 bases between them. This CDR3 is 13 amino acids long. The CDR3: CASSLSPYNEQFF. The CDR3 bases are TGTGCCAGCAGCTTAAGCCCCTACAATGAGCAGTTCTTC.

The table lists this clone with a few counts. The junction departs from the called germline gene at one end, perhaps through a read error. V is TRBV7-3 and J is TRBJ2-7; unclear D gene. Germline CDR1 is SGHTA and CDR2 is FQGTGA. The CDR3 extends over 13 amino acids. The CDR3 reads CASNLGPGYEQYF. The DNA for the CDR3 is TGTGCCAGCAACTTAGGGCCGGGCTACGAGCAGTACTTC. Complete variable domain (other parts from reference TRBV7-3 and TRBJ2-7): GAGVSQTPSNKVTEKGKYVELRCDPISGHTALYWYRQSLGQGPEFLIYFQGTGAADDSGLPNDRFFAVRPEGSVSTLKIQRTERGDSAVYLCASNLGPGYEQYFGPGTRLTVT.

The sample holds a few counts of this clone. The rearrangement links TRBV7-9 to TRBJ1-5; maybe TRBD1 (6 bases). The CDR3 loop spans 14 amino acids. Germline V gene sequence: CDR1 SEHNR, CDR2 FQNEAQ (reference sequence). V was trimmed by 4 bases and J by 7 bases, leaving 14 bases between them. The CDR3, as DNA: TGTGCCAGCAGCTCGAGACAGGTCGGGCAGCCCCAGCATTTT. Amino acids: CASSSRQVGQPQHF.

This CDR3 is CSVEGLPRETQYF. The DNA for the CDR3 is TGCAGCGTTGAAGGATTGCCCCGCGAGACCCAGTACTTC. V and J are TRBV29-1 and TRBJ2-5; no clear D. Trimming stripped 1 base from V and 5 bases from J, with 11 bases between. The length of the CDR3 is 13 residues. CDR1 is SQVTM and CDR2 is ANQGSEA in the germline V gene.